Sequencing of this T cell receptor (beta chain) was carried out in a study of shared clonotypes between healthy human individuals. Study outcomes and limitations: The rarefaction results pointed to incomplete sorted-subset sequencing despite large depth. Relative to clonotypes present in all four donors, those not shared had lower generation probabilities.

This CDR3 contains 15 residues. In germline, CDR1 is GTSNPN, CDR2 SVGIG (reference sequence). V lost 1 base to trimming and J lost 1 base; unmatched junction nucleotides: 4. Generated by immunoSEQ multiplex PCR, the TCRdb table keeps only in-frame clones and is missing some. The repertoire holds some 2.1 million clones, with 85% to 95% as singletons. Regarding this clone: Its target is unknown.

The sequenced sample was naive CD4+ T cells sorted from blood. Subset denoted: CD45RA+ positively selected. This clonotype originated in a young man in good health. The V call is TRBV30, the J call TRBJ2-3, with 8 bases matching TRBD2. CDR3 sequence (DNA): TGTGCCTGGAGTGCACTTAGCGGGGGCACAGATACGCAGTATTTT. Protein: CAWSALSGGTDTQYF.